These 6 T cell receptor beta chains share one sample of origin, sequenced in a study of OX40 agonist ivuxolimab in advanced cancers. Repertoires were generated with immunoSEQ multiplex PCR, while TCRdb's copy carries only in-frame clones and drops some. The data show approximately 73,000 clones, roughly 85% seen once. Sequences were derived from CD4+ or CD8+ T cells sorted from blood, sampled in a trial of the OX40 agonist ivuxolimab. All receptors come from an adult with an advanced solid tumor such as melanoma, head and neck, liver or kidney cancer.

V is TRBV12-5 and J is TRBJ2-7; D ambiguous. Germline assignment: CDR1 LGHNT and CDR2 FRNRAP. V gave up 6 bases and J gave up 2 bases, with 8 bases separating them. The CDR3 has 12 residues. CDR3 protein: CASGPGPYEQYF. The CDR3 nucleotides read TGTGCTAGTGGACCAGGCCCCTACGAGCAGTACTTC.

This chain uses TRBV18 with TRBJ2-5, with D unresolved. The J call may be faulty, since TRBJ2-7 better matches the DNA end. Per germline, CDR1 KGHSH and CDR2 LQKENI. The CDR3 is 15 residues long. CDR3 coding DNA: TGTGCCAGCTCACTTACCGGGCCCACCACCTACGAGCAGTACTTC. Translated, it gives CASSLTGPTTYEQYF.

This rearrangement joins TRBV6-1 to TRBJ1-2; TRBD1 matches at 9 bases. V lost 5 bases and J lost 8; bases outside the gene matches: 6. The CDR3 sequence is 13 residues long. Germline values: CDR1 MNHNS, CDR2 SASEGT. CDR3 DNA: TGTGCCAGCAGTCCCCGGGACAGGGAGGGCTACACCTTC. This codes for CASSPRDREGYTF.

Written as DNA, the CDR3 is TGTGCCAGCAGCTTGCCTGGGGCAGGGGGCGGTGAAGCTTTCTTT. This translates into CASSLPGAGGGEAFF. The V call is TRBV5-8, the J call TRBJ1-1, with 8 bases matching TRBD1. Germline CDR1 SGHTS, CDR2 YDEGEE. The length of the CDR3 is 15 residues. V trimming: 1 base; J trimming: 7 bases; junction bases outside the gene matches: 9. The full variable domain, rest sourced from reference TRBV5-8 and TRBJ1-1, is EAGVTQSPTHLIKTRGQQATLRCSPISGHTSVYWYQQALGLGLQFLLWYDEGEERNRGNFPPRFSGRQFPNYSSELNVNALELEDSALYLCASSLPGAGGGEAFFGQGTRLTVV.

The V and J genes are TRBV11-2 and TRBJ2-3; 7 nucleotides match TRBD1. CDR3 length: 16 residues. J gave up 3 bases and V 2 bases, and 8 bases lay outside the gene matches. Germline V CDR1 and CDR2: SGHAT, FQNNGV. DNA of the CDR3: TGTGCCAGCAGCTTAAGCTCGCCAGGGGGAACAGATACGCAGTATTTT. It is translated as CASSLSSPGGTDTQYF.

The V call is TRBV30, the J call TRBJ1-1; TRBD1 might be the D (6 bases). This CDR3 is 15 amino acids long. V lost 1 base and J 5 bases, leaving 17 bases between the germline ends. Germline CDR1 reads GTSNPN; CDR2 reads SVGIG (reference sequence). The CDR3 nucleotides are TGTGCCTGGAGTGAGGGGAGGCAGGGGAGTACTGAAGCTTTCTTT. It encodes CAWSEGRQGSTEAFF.